This record concerns one T cell receptor (beta chain) sequence. Its antigen is not identified. Nominally healthy donors were sampled, though unrecorded immune exposures were likely. PCR employed 60 Vbeta and 13 Jbeta primers. TCRdb's copy holds only in-frame clones and misses some; the assay was immunoSEQ multiplex PCR. The repertoire holds approximately 100,000 clones, with 70% to 85% as singletons. The sample originates from a study of cytomegalovirus exposure and HLA in healthy donors. Across the study: Genotyping showed roughly 86% of over 350 donors falling in the Caucasian-associated ancestry cluster.

Study results and limitations: Most sequenced TCRs were rare (though some public TCRs occurred in many donors).

This CDR3 spans 15 amino acids. V shed 2 bases, J shed 1 base, and the junction held 3 bases outside the gene matches. Germline V CDR1 and CDR2: MNHEY, SVGAGI. The sequence derives from a young woman in good health and CMV-seropositive. This chain links TRBV6-5 with TRBJ2-7; 9 bases map to TRBD1. Material for sequencing was PBMCs. CDR3 in amino acids: CASSYAGTGSYEQYF. In DNA form, the CDR3 reads TGTGCCAGCAGTTACGCCGGGACAGGGTCCTACGAGCAGTACTTC.